The 23 T cell receptor beta chains below come from one sample, sequenced in a study of T-cell reconstitution after alpha-beta-depleted transplantation in children. A library of TCRbeta sequences, prepared with unique molecular identifiers, was generated. Using its own MiXCR run on the PCR reads, TCRdb lists one record per CDR3 protein. The sample lists a few hundred thousand distinct CDR3 sequences, 13% occurring once. The sample was PBMCs, mostly from graft donor cells, taken 360 days after TCRalphabeta/CD19-depleted stem cell transplant. The receptors were sampled from a male patient younger than 18 who had a stem cell transplant for acute myeloid leukemia, so the T cells may come from the graft donor.

The gene calls are TRBV11-3 and TRBJ2-1, with D unclear. Germline lookup yields CDR1 SGHNT and CDR2 YENEEA. V lost 0 bases and J lost 2, with 14 bases in between. The CDR3 is 17 amino acids. The CDR3 DNA is TGTGCCAGCAGCTTAGATCGCCTGCCCCTCACCTACAATGAGCAGTTCTTC. Protein: CASSLDRLPLTYNEQFF.

The chain joins TRBV12-3 or TRBV12-4 to TRBJ2-7; TRBD2 might be the D (5 bases). Between the trimmed V and J ends, which lost 7 bases and 3 bases, there was a span of 13 bases. The CDR3 loop spans 13 amino acids. DNA of the CDR3: TGTGCCAGCATTAAGGACTTCTTCTACGAGCAGTACTTC. This translates into CASIKDFFYEQYF.

This clonotype was seen more than once but under ten times. J is TRBJ2-5 and V is TRBV28; 8 bases are shared with TRBD2. The CDR3 is made up of 13 amino acids. The trim removed 8 bases at V and 5 bases at J, leaving 7 bases unmatched. Germline V gene data show CDR1 as MDHEN and CDR2 as SYDVKM. The CDR3 reads CASGPGGRETQYF. The DNA for the CDR3 is TGTGCCAGCGGCCCGGGAGGGAGGGAGACCCAGTACTTC.

V usage is TRBV11-2 and J usage is TRBJ2-3, with unresolved D. V gave up 0 bases and J gave up 0 bases, with 13 bases separating them. Germline V gene sequence: CDR1 SGHAT, CDR2 FQNNGV. The CDR3 sequence is 17 residues long. CDR3 nucleotides: TGTGCCAGCAGCTTAGATCGAGGAGCGACTAGCACAGATACGCAGTATTTT. Amino acids: CASSLDRGATSTDTQYF.

This chain links TRBV20-1 with TRBJ1-5; 9 positions match TRBD1. Germline trimming cut 4 bases from V and 4 bases from J; bases unmatched to any gene: 8. From germline, CDR1 is DFQATT and CDR2 SNEGSKA (reference sequence). This CDR3 has 15 residues. CDR3 DNA: TGCAGTGCTAATGGGGACAGGGCGGTGAATCAGCCCCAGCATTTT. Its protein is CSANGDRAVNQPQHF.

Comment on this clonotype: This may stem from a read error, because a much larger clone lies one nucleotide away. The chain has TRBV29-1 and TRBJ2-3; 8 bases map to TRBD1. The length of the CDR3 is 14 residues. V trimming: 3 bases; J trimming: 3 bases; junction bases outside the gene matches: 5. Germline lookup yields CDR1 SQVTM and CDR2 ANQGSEA. The CDR3: CSVEDRARTDTQYF. DNA of the CDR3: TGCAGCGTTGAGGACAGGGCAAGAACAGATACGCAGTATTTT.

This clonotype was seen a few times. The chain is built from TRBV18 and TRBJ2-4, with D uncertain. Trimming removed 2 bases from V and 7 bases from J, with 9 bases in between. CDR3 size: 13 residues. Germline loops: CDR1 KGHSH, CDR2 LQKENI. DNA for the CDR3: TGTGCCAGCTCACCAGCCCTTCGCAACATTCAGTACTTC. This translates into CASSPALRNIQYF.

Ten or more counts support this clonotype. The J gene is TRBJ2-7, the V gene TRBV12-3 or TRBV12-4, with 8 bases fitting TRBD1. The CDR3 extends over 14 amino acids. V lost 2 bases and J lost 6; bases outside the gene matches: 6. CDR3 in amino acids: CASSLHRTGIEQYF. The DNA of the CDR3 is TGTGCCAGCAGTTTACACAGGACAGGGATCGAGCAGTACTTC.

Concerning this clonotype: A much larger clone is a single base away; this may be a read error. The gene calls are TRBV3-1 and TRBJ2-1, with a possible D match to TRBD2 (5 bases). CDR1 is LGHDT and CDR2 is YNNKEL in the germline V gene (reference sequence). Trimming removed 6 bases from V and 1 base from J, with 16 bases in between. The CDR3 spans 16 residues. The DNA for the CDR3 is TGTGCCAGCAGTCCAGTGGGAGAGGCGTCCTACAATGAGCAGTTCTTC. Translated: CASSPVGEASYNEQFF.

This clonotype showed up many times. The chain recombines TRBV28 with TRBJ2-2, with D uncertain. V lost 6 bases and J 5 bases, leaving 4 bases between the germline ends. CDR1 and CDR2 (germline): MDHEN, SYDVKM. The CDR3 contains 11 residues. CDR3 sequence reads: CASRRTGELFF. CDR3 coding DNA: TGTGCCAGCAGAAGGACCGGGGAGCTGTTTTTT. The full variable domain, rest sourced from reference TRBV28 and TRBJ2-2, is DVKVTQSSRYLVKRTGEKVFLECVQDMDHENMFWYRQDPGLGLRLIYFSYDVKMKEKGDIPEGYSVSREKKERFSLILESASTNQTSMYLCASRRTGELFFGEGSRLTVL.

This rearrangement joins TRBV13 to TRBJ2-5; possibly TRBD2 for D (6 bases). Between the trimmed V and J ends, which lost 2 bases and 4 bases, there was a span of 11 bases. The germline CDR1 and CDR2 sequences are PRHDT and FYEKMQ (reference sequence). CDR3 length: 14 amino acids. This CDR3 is CASSLFPGRETQYF. The DNA of the CDR3 is TGTGCCAGCAGCTTATTCCCCGGGAGAGAGACCCAGTACTTC.

In this sample, this clonotype turned up a few times. This chain connects TRBV13 to TRBJ2-1; 14 bases are shared with TRBD2. From germline, CDR1 is PRHDT and CDR2 FYEKMQ (reference sequence). This CDR3 comprises 16 residues. J was trimmed by 8 bases and V by 4 bases; bases with no gene match: 7. CDR3 in DNA: TGTGCCAGCAGCTCCTCCGGGACTAGCGGGAGATATGAGCAGTTCTTC. Amino acid sequence: CASSSSGTSGRYEQFF.

This clonotype has only a few counts. The chain couples TRBV15 to TRBJ2-1; TRBD2 agrees at 9 bases. This CDR3 region has 16 residues. After removal of 4 bases from V and 8 bases from J, the junction contained 12 bases not matched to a gene. Germline V gene data show CDR1 as LNHNV and CDR2 as YYDKDF (reference sequence). The CDR3 sequence: CATSKVVAGAVDEQFF. The CDR3 DNA sequence: TGTGCCACCAGCAAGGTGGTAGCGGGAGCGGTGGATGAGCAGTTCTTC.

This clonotype was seen ten or more times. The rearrangement joins TRBV29-1 to TRBJ2-7; TRBD2 matches at 10 bases. After removal of 4 bases from V and 5 bases from J, the junction contained 11 bases not matched to a gene. Germline V gene data show CDR1 as SQVTM and CDR2 as ANQGSEA. The CDR3 covers 15 residues. CDR3 nucleotides: TGCAGCGTTGGAAGAGGGGCGCTAGCGGGAGACGAGCAGTACTTC. Amino acids: CSVGRGALAGDEQYF.

The table lists this clonotype with a few counts. The V call is TRBV6-1, the J call TRBJ1-3; D perhaps matches TRBD1 (6 bases). Per the germline V gene, CDR1 is MNHNS and CDR2 is SASEGT. This CDR3 has 15 residues. V lost 11 bases and J 1 base, leaving 18 bases between the germline ends. CDR3 in amino acids: CAGSRDIVSGNTIYF. Here the CDR3 DNA reads TGTGCCGGTAGCCGGGACATCGTTTCTGGAAACACCATATATTTT.

The CDR3 bases are TGTGCCAGCAGCTTAGTTACGGGGACTTACAATGAGCAGTTCTTC. Translating it yields CASSLVTGTYNEQFF. The rearrangement links TRBV7-2 to TRBJ2-1; D is perhaps TRBD2 (6 bases). This CDR3 is built from 15 residues. V was trimmed by 1 base and J by 4 bases, leaving 11 bases between them. Germline V gives CDR1 SGHTA, CDR2 FQGNSA.

This chain uses TRBV7-3 with TRBJ2-1; D might be TRBD1 (6 bases). Per the germline V gene, CDR1 is SGHTA and CDR2 is FQGTGA. V was cut by 1 base and J by 9 bases, with 13 bases left in between. The CDR3 contains 14 residues. CDR3 sequence (DNA): TGTGCCAGCAGCTTAATCAGGGGTGGGGGTGAGCAGTTCTTC. Amino acids: CASSLIRGGGEQFF.

The chain carries TRBV9 and TRBJ2-5; 13 bases map to TRBD2. J was trimmed by 0 bases and V by 4 bases; bases with no gene match: 9. This CDR3 comprises 18 residues. Germline values: CDR1 SGDLS, CDR2 YYNGEE. The CDR3 spells CASSPGLAGVTYQETQYF. For the CDR3, the DNA is TGTGCCAGCAGCCCTGGACTAGCGGGAGTTACGTACCAAGAGACCCAGTACTTC.

The table lists this clonotype with a few counts. The chain is built from TRBV9 and TRBJ2-7, with D perhaps matching TRBD1 (8 bases). The CDR3 runs to 15 residues. Germline assignment: CDR1 SGDLS and CDR2 YYNGEE. The ends were cut back, 4 bases at V and 3 bases at J, with 17 bases in the middle. CDR3 bases: TGTGCCAGCAGCATTAGTACAGGGGGGGGCTACGAGCAGTACTTC. This gives the protein CASSISTGGGYEQYF.

The chain couples TRBV2 to TRBJ1-3; weak D call: TRBD1 (5 bases). Trimming took 3 bases from V and 0 from J, leaving 12 bases between them. The germline gives CDR1 SNHLY, CDR2 FYNNEI. This CDR3 has 16 residues. CDR3 DNA: TGTGCCAGCAGTGAGTGGCCAGGGAGCTCTGGAAACACCATATATTTT. This sequence encodes CASSEWPGSSGNTIYF.

Notes on this clonotype: A much larger clone differs by one base, so this may be a read error. This rearrangement joins TRBV29-1 to TRBJ2-2, with 9 bases aligning to TRBD1. Per the germline V gene, CDR1 is SQVTM and CDR2 is ANQGSEA. The CDR3 length is 13 residues. The CDR3 region has the DNA TGCAGCGTCGGACAGGGGAACACCGAGGAGCTGTTTTTT. Translating it yields CSVGQGNTEELFF.

This clonotype was seen more than once but under ten times. J is TRBJ2-2 and V is TRBV12-3 or TRBV12-4; 9 bases align to TRBD1. The CDR3 has 15 residues. V was clipped by 2 bases and J by 4 bases; unmatched bases: 2. DNA of the CDR3: TGTGCCAGCAGTTTAAGACAGGGGGGCACCGGGGAGCTGTTTTTT. It codes for CASSLRQGGTGELFF.

This clonotype was found a few times. The chain links TRBV4-2 to TRBJ2-5; 8 nucleotides agree with TRBD1. This CDR3 spans 17 amino acids. Germline loops: CDR1 LGHNA, CDR2 YNFKEQ. The V segment lost 2 bases and the J segment 0 bases; nucleotides outside the gene matches: 8. The CDR3 reads CASSQWTGPEYQETQYF. CDR3 DNA: TGTGCCAGCAGCCAATGGACAGGGCCTGAGTACCAAGAGACCCAGTACTTC.